This entry lists 15 T cell receptor beta chains sequenced from one sample in a study of blood T cell repertoires in COVID-19. Here immunoSEQ multiplex PCR was the method, and the copy in TCRdb shows in-frame clones only, minus some. The sample contains roughly 350,000 clones, about 90% of which appear only once. The sequenced sample was peripheral blood. The source is a woman aged 70 to 79 with COVID-19, enrolled during active disease.

The genes are TRBV18 and TRBJ1-2; 8 bases match TRBD1. The CDR3 runs 14 residues. J was trimmed by 3 bases and V by 1 base; bases with no gene match: 1. Germline V gene sequence: CDR1 KGHSH, CDR2 LQKENI. The CDR3 DNA sequence: TGTGCCAGCTCACCACTGGACAGGGACTATGGCTACACCTTC. It encodes CASSPLDRDYGYTF.

This clone was recorded once. The rearrangement uses TRBV3-1 (or the pseudogene TRBV3-2) and TRBJ2-2; D is perhaps TRBD1 (6 bases). The CDR3 is 14 amino acids. Germline lookup yields CDR1 LGHDT and CDR2 YNNKEL (reference sequence). V lost 3 bases to trimming and J lost 5 bases, with 10 bases between them. CDR3 loop: CASSQNRVTGELFF. The CDR3 DNA sequence: TGTGCCAGCAGCCAGAACAGGGTGACCGGGGAGCTGTTTTTT.

The chain recombines TRBV4-1 with TRBJ1-5; D gene uncertain. The V gene's germline CDR1 is MGHRA and CDR2 YSYEKL. V gave up 1 base and J gave up 8 bases, with 9 bases separating them. This CDR3 region has 13 residues. CDR3 DNA: TGCGCCAGCAGCCAAGTTCCCATTGAGCCCCAGCATTTT. This encodes CASSQVPIEPQHF.

The chain combines TRBV5-6 with TRBJ2-5; weak D call: TRBD2 (6 bases). Trimming took 4 bases from V and 7 from J, leaving 14 bases between them. Germline V gene data show CDR1 as SGHDT and CDR2 as YYEEEE. The CDR3 consists of 13 residues. This CDR3 reads CASSVGDWPTQYF. Here the CDR3 DNA reads TGTGCCAGCAGCGTCGGGGACTGGCCGACCCAGTACTTC.

The chain links TRBV10-2 to TRBJ2-3, with D perhaps TRBD2 (6 bases). Deletions cut 3 bases from V and 2 bases from J, with 12 bases between. CDR3 length: 15 residues. From germline, CDR1 is WSHSY and CDR2 SAAADI. The CDR3 reads CASSEGGAYTDTQYF. The CDR3 DNA reads as TGCGCCAGCAGTGAAGGCGGGGCCTACACAGATACGCAGTATTTT.

This clone was recorded only once. The chain recombines TRBV7-2 with TRBJ1-1; D might be TRBD1 (5 bases). The CDR3 length is 14 residues. V dropped 1 base and J dropped 4 bases, with 10 bases sitting between them. CDR1 is SGHTA and CDR2 is FQGNSA in the germline V gene. The CDR3 DNA reads TGTGCCAGCAGCTTAGATGGGGGGGGCACTGAAGCTTTCTTT. It is translated as CASSLDGGGTEAFF.

The chain uses TRBV20-1 and TRBJ2-7; 7 nucleotides line up with TRBD1. The CDR3 extends over 13 amino acids. V gave up 3 bases and J gave up 4 bases; unmatched junction bases: 6. CDR1 is DFQATT, CDR2 SNEGSKA, per germline (reference sequence). CDR3 DNA: TGCAGTGCTAGTCAGGGGGTAGGTTACGAGCAGTACTTC. This gives the protein CSASQGVGYEQYF.

The sample holds a few counts of this clone. This chain uses TRBV21-1 with TRBJ2-2; the D segment call TRBD1 is taken from the table without a DNA check. TRBV21-1 is a recognized pseudogene. This CDR3 has 16 amino acids. CDR3 loop: CASSSPRGYSTGELFF. The CDR3 nucleotides read TGTGCCAGCAGCAGTCCCAGGGGTTATTCCACCGGGGAGCTGTTTTTT.

The chain has TRBV3-1 (or the pseudogene TRBV3-2) and TRBJ2-7; D possibly corresponds to TRBD1 (5 bases). V dropped 4 bases and J dropped 6 bases, with 10 bases sitting between them. Germline CDR1 LGHDT, CDR2 YNNKEL (reference sequence). The length of the CDR3 is 12 residues. The CDR3 loop reads CASSPGFGEQYF. CDR3 nucleotide sequence: TGTGCCAGCAGCCCAGGGTTTGGCGAGCAGTACTTC.

The chain joins TRBV6-6 to TRBJ1-1, with no clear D. The germline V and J ends were trimmed by 10 bases and 4 bases, with 13 bases remaining between them. In germline, CDR1 is MNHNY, CDR2 SVGAGI (reference sequence). The CDR3 spans 12 residues. CDR3 amino acids: CATEGGLTEAFF. The DNA for the CDR3 is TGTGCCACCGAGGGTGGGCTCACTGAAGCTTTCTTT.

The chain joins TRBV3-1 (or the pseudogene TRBV3-2) to TRBJ1-1, with 7 positions matching TRBD1. This CDR3 contains 13 residues. J lost 9 bases, V lost 1 base, and 5 bases had no gene match. The germline V gene encodes CDR1 LGHDT and CDR2 YNNKEL (reference sequence). The chain's CDR3 is CASSQGGDSQAFF. CDR3 nucleotide sequence: TGTGCCAGCAGCCAAGGCGGGGACAGTCAAGCTTTCTTT.

The V and J genes are TRBV7-9 and TRBJ1-2; no firm D call. The CDR3 sequence is 11 residues long. V dropped 10 bases and J dropped 4 bases, with 10 bases sitting between them. Germline-derived CDR1 and CDR2 are SEHNR and FQNEAQ (reference sequence). The CDR3 DNA follows: TGTGCCATCAAGAGTGCCTATGGCTACACCTTC. Protein: CAIKSAYGYTF.

J is TRBJ1-2 and V is TRBV28, with TRBD1 identical over 10 bases. The V gene's germline CDR1 is MDHEN and CDR2 SYDVKM. The J segment lost 1 base and the V segment lost 6 bases, leaving 5 bases of the junction unmatched. The CDR3 length is 15 residues. The CDR3 sequence is CASSLWTGGNYGYTF. CDR3 nucleotides: TGTGCCAGCAGCCTCTGGACAGGGGGTAACTATGGCTACACCTTC.

V usage is TRBV5-4 and J usage is TRBJ1-2; D possibly corresponds to TRBD1 (6 bases). The V end was cut by 1 base, the J end by 3 bases, with 19 bases between. Germline V CDR1 and CDR2: SGHNT, YYREEE (reference sequence). This CDR3 is 17 amino acids long. The CDR3 coding sequence is TGTGCCAGCAGCTTGCTACAGGGACCCTCCTGGGACTATGGCTACACCTTC. Translation: CASSLLQGPSWDYGYTF.

This clone was detected only a few times. This chain uses TRBV19 with TRBJ1-1, with D uncertain. Germline V lookup: CDR1 LNHDA, CDR2 SQIVND (reference sequence). Between the trimmed V and J ends, which lost 6 bases and 0 bases, there was a span of 8 bases. This CDR3 comprises 13 residues. The CDR3 sequence: CASSPSMNTEAFF. The CDR3 DNA reads as TGTGCCAGTAGCCCTTCTATGAACACTGAAGCTTTCTTT.